The rows below give T cell receptor beta chains drawn from one sample of a study of T cells in Graves' hyperthyroidism and ophthalmopathy. One entry per CDR3 protein results from TCRdb running MiXCR on the multiplex PCR reads. This table has a few hundred thousand distinct CDR3 sequences, around 16% appearing once. Material for sequencing was blood. The receptor set was obtained from a woman in her 40s with Graves' ophthalmopathy. The CDR3 runs from the conserved cysteine through the conserved F or W. The D gene is left open where the match is weak. Clone size appears in some rows only: once, few, many, or a class for an expanded clone.

v_call: TRBV19
clone_size: .
j_call: TRBJ1-3
d_call: .
cdr3_aa: CASSMTRPGLNSGNTIYF
cdr3_nt: TGTGCCAGTAGTATGACCCGCCCGGGACTTAACTCTGGAAACACCATATATTTT

v_call: TRBV3-1
clone_size: many
j_call: TRBJ2-5
d_call: TRBD1
cdr3_aa: CASRKGATETQYF
cdr3_nt: TGTGCCAGCCGAAAGGGGGCTACAGAGACCCAGTACTTC

v_call: TRBV28
clone_size: few
j_call: TRBJ1-2
d_call: .
cdr3_aa: CASSLSDGYTF
cdr3_nt: TGTGCCAGCAGCCTAAGTGATGGCTACACCTTC

v_call: TRBV3-1
clone_size: many
j_call: TRBJ1-5
d_call: TRBD1
cdr3_aa: CASSQDQGVQPQHF
cdr3_nt: TGTGCCAGCAGCCAAGATCAGGGGGTTCAGCCCCAGCATTTT

v_call: TRBV20-1
clone_size: few
j_call: TRBJ2-1
d_call: TRBD2
cdr3_aa: CSAITTGRPNEQFF
cdr3_nt: TGCAGTGCTATAACTACCGGGAGGCCGAATGAGCAGTTCTTC

v_call: TRBV5-1
clone_size: .
j_call: TRBJ2-1
d_call: TRBD2
cdr3_aa: CASSGTSGIYNEQFF
cdr3_nt: TGCGCCAGCAGCGGGACTAGCGGGATCTACAATGAGCAGTTCTTC

v_call: TRBV2
clone_size: many
j_call: TRBJ2-1
d_call: .
cdr3_aa: CASARGGEQFF
cdr3_nt: TGTGCCAGCGCGAGGGGGGGTGAGCAGTTCTTC

v_call: TRBV20-1
clone_size: many
j_call: TRBJ1-1
d_call: .
cdr3_aa: CSARTTGNTEAFF
cdr3_nt: TGCAGTGCTAGGACAACGGGGAACACTGAAGCTTTCTTT

v_call: TRBV11-1
clone_size: many
j_call: TRBJ2-3
d_call: TRBD2
cdr3_aa: CASSRRTSGGTPDTQYF
cdr3_nt: TGTGCCAGCAGCCGCAGGACTAGCGGGGGGACTCCAGATACGCAGTATTTT

v_call: TRBV2
clone_size: many
j_call: TRBJ2-3
d_call: TRBD1
cdr3_aa: CAGGDRAHLGTDTQYF
cdr3_nt: TGTGCCGGGGGGGACAGGGCCCACCTCGGCACAGATACGCAGTATTTT

v_call: TRBV6-1
clone_size: few
j_call: TRBJ1-1
d_call: TRBD1
cdr3_aa: CASSTRTGGGEAFF
cdr3_nt: TGTGCCAGCAGTACAAGGACAGGGGGCGGTGAAGCTTTCTTT

v_call: TRBV19
clone_size: .
j_call: TRBJ2-1
d_call: TRBD2
cdr3_aa: CASSIGLAGNEQFF
cdr3_nt: TGTGCCAGTAGTATCGGACTAGCCGGCAATGAGCAGTTCTTC

v_call: TRBV25-1
clone_size: few
j_call: TRBJ1-1
d_call: TRBD1
cdr3_aa: CASSRTGGRAEAFF
cdr3_nt: TGTGCCAGCAGTCGCACAGGGGGCAGGGCTGAAGCTTTCTTT

v_call: TRBV5-1
clone_size: many
j_call: TRBJ1-2
d_call: .
cdr3_aa: CASSLDARQGGYTF
cdr3_nt: TGCGCCAGCAGCTTGGATGCTCGGCAGGGCGGCTACACCTTC

v_call: TRBV2
clone_size: .
j_call: TRBJ2-3
d_call: TRBD2
cdr3_aa: CASSSRLAGPTDTQYF
cdr3_nt: TGTGCCAGCAGCTCCCGACTAGCGGGCCCCACAGATACGCAGTATTTT

v_call: TRBV7-9
clone_size: many
j_call: TRBJ2-3
d_call: TRBD1
cdr3_aa: CASSIGQGYSTDTQYF
cdr3_nt: TGTGCCAGCAGCATCGGACAGGGATACTCTACAGATACGCAGTATTTT

v_call: TRBV20-1
clone_size: .
j_call: TRBJ2-1
d_call: .
cdr3_aa: CSAKDYNEQFF
cdr3_nt: TGCAGTGCCAAAGATTACAATGAGCAGTTCTTC

v_call: TRBV27
clone_size: few
j_call: TRBJ2-3
d_call: TRBD1
cdr3_aa: CASSFRGPTLTDTQYF
cdr3_nt: TGTGCCAGCAGTTTTAGGGGGCCGACCCTCACAGATACGCAGTATTTT

v_call: TRBV5-1
clone_size: many
j_call: TRBJ2-5
d_call: TRBD1
cdr3_aa: CASSRQGLRETQYF
cdr3_nt: TGCGCCAGCAGCCGACAGGGTTTACGAGAGACCCAGTACTTC